The TCR beta chain described here comes from a study of T-cell reconstitution after alpha-beta-depleted transplantation in children. The CDR3 sequence is 14 residues long. The V end lost 0 bases, the J end lost 4 bases, and 8 bases lay between the germline ends. Germline V gene data show CDR1 as SGHRS and CDR2 as YFSETQ. Unique molecular identifiers were incorporated into the prepared TCRbeta library. In TCRdb, the PCR reads were re-called with MiXCR into one record per CDR3 protein. Among 640,000 or so distinct CDR3 sequences, approximately 17% were seen once, and the ten largest hold about 1.1%. This clonotype was observed many times.

This sequence originates from a human donor who donated a stem cell graft to a child with acute myeloid leukemia. V is TRBV5-1 and J is TRBJ1-3; D call uncertain. The sequences come from PBMCs from the stem cell graft donor, collected from the stem cell graft. The CDR3, as DNA: TGCGCCAGCAGCTTGGACTTGGGCGGAAACACCATATATTTT. Translation: CASSLDLGGNTIYF.